What follows describes a single T cell receptor (beta chain). This clonotype appeared a few times. Its antigen is currently not known. This may stem from a read error, because a much larger clone lies one nucleotide away. The TCR beta CDR3 regions were amplified from the RNA transcripts. For the first round of RT-PCR on the TCR CDR3, the HTBI primer set was used together with the Qiagen OneStep RT-PCR kit. Libraries were constructed in a second round of multiplex PCR, after which size selection and purification were performed. Libraries were sequenced paired-end with 100 bp reads on an Illumina HiSeq2000. Per the original workflow: Raw data were processed with SOAPnuke, discarding reads with adapters, uncalled bases, mean Phred below 15, or no exact constant-primer or identifier match. COPE v1.2.5 was used to merge the high-quality paired reads, and each unique nucleotide sequence was defined as a clonotype. MiTCR v1.1 was used to align the clonotypes against IMGT TRBV, TRBD and TRBJ reference segments. Only V-J combinations with frequency above 0.0001, covering 99.2% of repertoires, were analysed. The TCS score was defined as the ratio of F50 (clonal expansion) to E x V (chaos), calculated using BLOSUM62-based TCRdist between CDR3 peptides within each V-J. Welch's t-statistics and random forest reduced several hundred V-J features to about 12, which were used in a naive Bayes classifier (R e1071). The public reads were run again by TCRdb, first through fastp at Q25 and then through MiXCR, and only productive beta chains were kept. Each entry merges the rows of one CDR3 protein and shows their most common DNA and genes. The V and J calls come from TCRdb's annotation, not from the publication. This sample gives some 200,000 distinct CDR3 sequences in total; approximately 17% of them show up just once. The ten most abundant clones make up approximately 50% of the sample.

This sample was taken from a study of T cells in Graves' hyperthyroidism and ophthalmopathy (dated by TCRdb to the late 2010s). About the study as a whole: Peripheral blood samples were taken at initial diagnosis, before any treatment was given. A discovery cohort of fewer than 110 patients, roughly 40 with Graves' ophthalmopathy and roughly 59 with stable Graves' hyperthyroidism, was used to find distinguishing TCR V-J signatures. An independent validation cohort of fewer than 20 hyperthyroidism patients and approximately 15 patients who later progressed to ophthalmopathy tested prospective prediction of ophthalmopathy. The 80 to 100 discovery patients were randomly divided into training and test sets at a 7:3 ratio. Thyroid tissue and blood T-cell repertoires from more than five Graves' hyperthyroidism patients were also compared in the study. Once sampling was done, hyperthyroidism patients were given methimazole at a starting dose of 30 mg daily, whereas ophthalmopathy patients were given high-dose intravenous methylprednisolone. According to the paper, TCR Vbeta CDR3 sequencing was carried out on approximately 140 peripheral blood samples, which came from about 45 ophthalmopathy, around 75 hyperthyroidism and approximately 17 progressor patients. The paper's findings and limits, for the study overall: During validation, the model predicted progression to ophthalmopathy a median of approximately 6 months ahead of onset, with around 71% sensitivity and 72% to 80% specificity. Sample size was not statistically predetermined, and investigators were not blinded to group allocation. Most expanded thyroid clonotypes (frequency above 0.001) were also detected in blood, a finding suggesting that blood repertoires may reflect thyroid immune responses. A 13 V-J signature model separated ophthalmopathy from stable hyperthyroidism, with approximately 87% sensitivity and roughly 82% specificity in cross-validation and 80%/75% in testing.

Stable Graves' hyperthyroidism was defined as the absence of progression to ophthalmopathy over 18 months of follow-up. The hyperthyroidism patients were between 18 and 65 years old and newly diagnosed, with a disease duration of less than 2 months. Exclusion was applied to patients with uncontrolled infections, other autoimmune diseases, pregnancy or lactation. Diagnoses relied on clinical symptoms, serum thyroxine and TRAb, thyroid ultrasound and orbital computed tomography. Ficoll-Paque density gradient centrifugation was used to isolate PBMCs from around 10 ml of fresh peripheral blood. Trizol reagent was used to extract total RNA, and RNA quality was then checked on an Agilent 2100 Bioanalyzer. Including the terminal cysteine and phenylalanine, the CDR3 comprises 15 residues. Left in the record is the CDR3 DNA by itself, 45 bases read in frame from the first base. The germline V gene (reference sequence) provides CDR1 SEHNR and CDR2 FQNEAQ.

The V and J segments used are TRBV7-9 and TRBJ2-3; no confident D gene assignment can be made. Sequencing was carried out using blood. The clonotype was recovered from a man between 50 and 59 years old with Graves' hyperthyroidism. The DNA sequence is TGTGTCAGCAGCTTAGACCCTGCATTATCAGATACGCAGTATTTT. This codes for CVSSLDPALSDTQYF.